These T cell receptor beta chains were read from a single sample in a study of beta chain features in type 1 diabetes. Measured with immunoSEQ multiplex PCR; TCRdb has only the in-frame clones, and not every one. The table includes approximately 730,000 clones, 13% detected once. Sequencing was done on a sample of naive CD4+ T cells from blood. The receptors shown here come from a young man with type 1 diabetes. Both conserved end residues are part of each CDR3. D genes are given only for firm matches. A clone size is listed for some rows: how often the clone was seen (once, few, many), or a class if it is expanded.

v_gene,abundance,j_gene,d_gene,CDR3aa,CDR3nt
TRBV19,few,TRBJ1-4,NA,CASSSSGVGEKLFF,TGTGCCAGTAGTTCATCGGGTGTTGGAGAAAAACTGTTTTTT
TRBV28,NA,TRBJ1-4,NA,CASSLNTGSGEKLFF,TGTGCCAGCAGTTTAAACACAGGGTCGGGTGAAAAACTGTTTTTT
TRBV7-2,NA,TRBJ1-4,NA,CASSDARQGARMRLFF,TGTGCCAGCAGCGACGCCCGGCAGGGCGCGAGAATGAGACTGTTTTTT
TRBV30,NA,TRBJ2-7,NA,CAWAHGDEQYF,TGTGCCTGGGCTCACGGGGACGAGCAGTACTTC
TRBV5-1,NA,TRBJ1-1,NA,CASSVDRNTEAFF,TGCGCCAGCAGCGTTGACAGGAACACTGAAGCTTTCTTT
TRBV6-1,NA,TRBJ1-5,TRBD1,CASRLGQGGQPQHF,TGTGCCAGCAGGTTGGGACAGGGAGGTCAGCCCCAGCATTTT
TRBV6-1,NA,TRBJ2-2,TRBD1,CASTPTGHTGELFF,TGTGCCAGCACGCCGACAGGGCACACCGGGGAGCTGTTTTTT
TRBV30,NA,TRBJ2-5,NA,CAWSATPGETQYF,TGTGCCTGGAGCGCTACGCCCGGGGAGACCCAGTACTTC
TRBV7-9,NA,TRBJ2-2,NA,CASSLPPGELFF,TGTGCCAGCAGCTTACCTCCCGGGGAGCTGTTTTTT
TRBV27,few,TRBJ1-2,TRBD1,CASSPGPGTGGWKGYTF,TGTGCCAGCAGCCCAGGGCCCGGGACAGGGGGCTGGAAGGGCTACACCTTC
TRBV10-3,NA,TRBJ1-6,TRBD1,CATRTGVNSPLHF,TGTGCCACCCGGACAGGGGTTAATTCACCCCTCCACTTT
TRBV27,NA,TRBJ1-1,NA,CASRWGWNTEAFF,TGTGCCAGCAGATGGGGCTGGAACACTGAAGCTTTCTTT
TRBV7-9,few,TRBJ1-1,NA,CASIHDGGMNTEAFF,TGTGCCAGCATCCACGACGGGGGAATGAACACTGAAGCTTTCTTT
TRBV28,NA,TRBJ2-5,TRBD1,CASSRDRVGETQYF,TGTGCCAGCAGTCGGGACAGAGTCGGCGAGACCCAGTACTTC
TRBV27,NA,TRBJ2-3,NA,CASSLGGVTQYF,TGTGCCAGCAGCCTGGGGGGCGTTACGCAGTATTTT
TRBV11-3,few,TRBJ2-6,NA,CASFLPGANVLTF,TGTGCCAGCTTCCTCCCTGGGGCCAACGTCCTGACTTTC
TRBV30,NA,TRBJ2-3,NA,CAWSPTDTQYF,TGTGCCTGGAGTCCGACGGATACGCAGTATTTT
TRBV7-2,few,TRBJ2-3,TRBD2,CASSIAGGTDTQYF,TGTGCCAGCAGCATAGCGGGGGGCACAGATACGCAGTATTTT
TRBV4-2,NA,TRBJ1-4,NA,CASSQDGGTVSTNEKLFF,TGTGCCAGCAGCCAAGACGGTGGGACGGTCTCAACTAATGAAAAACTGTTTTTT
TRBV5-1,few,TRBJ1-5,NA,CASRVDSGNQPQHF,TGCGCCAGCAGGGTGGACTCAGGTAATCAGCCCCAGCATTTT
TRBV2,few,TRBJ1-1,NA,CVEGDQGTEAFF,TGTGTGGAAGGGGACCAGGGAACTGAAGCTTTCTTT
TRBV15,few,TRBJ2-5,NA,CATSRATLQQETQYF,TGTGCCACCAGCAGAGCTACCCTGCAGCAAGAGACCCAGTACTTC
TRBV19,few,TRBJ1-5,TRBD1,CASTTGGHYYSNQPQHF,TGTGCCAGTACGACAGGGGGCCACTATTATAGCAATCAGCCCCAGCATTTT
TRBV7-6,few,TRBJ2-1,NA,CASSLGVSYNEQFF,TGTGCCAGCAGCTTGGGGGTCTCCTACAATGAGCAGTTCTTC
TRBV7-9,NA,TRBJ2-2,TRBD1,CASSPQGDTGELFF,TGTGCCAGCAGCCCTCAGGGGGACACCGGGGAGCTGTTTTTT
TRBV5-1,NA,TRBJ2-7,NA,CASSSGASYEQYF,TGCGCCAGCAGCTCGGGGGCTTCCTACGAGCAGTACTTC
TRBV6-5,NA,TRBJ2-3,TRBD1,CATRGSTDTQYF,TGTGCCACCAGGGGGAGCACAGATACGCAGTATTTT
TRBV6-6,NA,TRBJ1-2,NA,CASSYMTLNGDGYTF,TGTGCCAGCAGTTATATGACCCTCAACGGGGATGGCTACACCTTC
TRBV25-1,NA,TRBJ2-5,NA,CASSELGFESQETQYF,TGTGCCAGCAGTGAATTGGGGTTTGAGAGTCAAGAGACCCAGTACTTC
TRBV19,NA,TRBJ2-2,NA,CASSGTGNTGELFF,TGTGCCAGTAGTGGAACAGGGAACACCGGGGAGCTGTTTTTT
TRBV30,few,TRBJ1-2,NA,CAWSVRPHGGVHGYTF,TGTGCCTGGAGTGTACGTCCTCACGGTGGGGTCCATGGCTACACCTTC
TRBV5-1,few,TRBJ1-1,TRBD1,CASSFRTGNTEAFF,TGCGCCAGCAGCTTCCGGACAGGGAACACTGAAGCTTTCTTT
TRBV18,NA,TRBJ1-1,NA,CASSPTGREAFF,TGTGCCAGCTCACCAACAGGCCGTGAAGCTTTCTTT
TRBV2,few,TRBJ1-1,NA,CASSADGTTEAFF,TGTGCCAGCAGTGCAGATGGTACAACTGAAGCTTTCTTT
TRBV2,few,TRBJ2-5,NA,CARQGGSEETQYF,TGTGCCAGACAGGGGGGGTCCGAAGAGACCCAGTACTTC
TRBV7-8,NA,TRBJ1-5,NA,CASSPIPGPNQPQHF,TGTGCCAGCAGCCCCATACCGGGACCTAATCAGCCCCAGCATTTT
TRBV29-1,NA,TRBJ2-7,NA,CSVEKAPIPDEQYF,TGCAGCGTTGAAAAGGCCCCCATTCCGGACGAGCAGTACTTC
TRBV30,few,TRBJ1-2,TRBD1,CAWSLGQGNYGYTF,TGTGCCTGGAGTTTGGGACAGGGGAACTATGGCTACACCTTC
TRBV19,NA,TRBJ2-3,TRBD1,CAIKDRTYHTQYF,TGTGCCATAAAGGACAGGACTTACCATACGCAGTATTTT
TRBV4-2,few,TRBJ2-7,NA,CASSQDRQNYEQYF,TGTGCCAGCAGCCAAGATCGGCAGAACTACGAGCAGTACTTC
TRBV20-1,few,TRBJ2-1,NA,CSARGEEQFF,TGCAGTGCTAGAGGGGAGGAGCAGTTCTTC
TRBV4-1,few,TRBJ1-1,TRBD1,CASSQDRGQGMTHTEAFF,TGCGCCAGCAGCCAAGATCGGGGACAGGGGATGACTCACACTGAAGCTTTCTTT
TRBV10-2,few,TRBJ2-1,TRBD2,CASRRLAGGHNEQFF,TGCGCCAGCAGACGACTAGCGGGGGGGCACAATGAGCAGTTCTTC
TRBV27,few,TRBJ1-1,NA,CASTKPGHPNTEAFF,TGTGCCAGCACCAAACCGGGACACCCGAACACTGAAGCTTTCTTT
TRBV9,NA,TRBJ2-5,TRBD2,CASSVGLAGDQETQYF,TGTGCCAGCAGCGTAGGGCTAGCGGGGGATCAAGAGACCCAGTACTTC
TRBV7-2,few,TRBJ2-1,TRBD2,CASSLVAGAQGEQFF,TGTGCCAGCAGCTTAGTAGCGGGAGCACAGGGTGAGCAGTTCTTC